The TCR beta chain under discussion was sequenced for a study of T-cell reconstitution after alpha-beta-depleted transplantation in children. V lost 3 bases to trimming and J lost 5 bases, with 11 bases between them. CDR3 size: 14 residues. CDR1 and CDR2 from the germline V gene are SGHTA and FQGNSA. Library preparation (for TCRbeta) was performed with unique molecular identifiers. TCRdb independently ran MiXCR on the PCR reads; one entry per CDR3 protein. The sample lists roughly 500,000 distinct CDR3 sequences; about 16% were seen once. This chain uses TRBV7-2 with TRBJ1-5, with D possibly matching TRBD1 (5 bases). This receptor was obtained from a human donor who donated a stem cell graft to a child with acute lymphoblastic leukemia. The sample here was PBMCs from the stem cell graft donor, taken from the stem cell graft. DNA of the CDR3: TGTGCCAGCAGCTTGGGGGGGAGAGATCAGCCCCAGCATTTT. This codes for CASSLGGRDQPQHF.